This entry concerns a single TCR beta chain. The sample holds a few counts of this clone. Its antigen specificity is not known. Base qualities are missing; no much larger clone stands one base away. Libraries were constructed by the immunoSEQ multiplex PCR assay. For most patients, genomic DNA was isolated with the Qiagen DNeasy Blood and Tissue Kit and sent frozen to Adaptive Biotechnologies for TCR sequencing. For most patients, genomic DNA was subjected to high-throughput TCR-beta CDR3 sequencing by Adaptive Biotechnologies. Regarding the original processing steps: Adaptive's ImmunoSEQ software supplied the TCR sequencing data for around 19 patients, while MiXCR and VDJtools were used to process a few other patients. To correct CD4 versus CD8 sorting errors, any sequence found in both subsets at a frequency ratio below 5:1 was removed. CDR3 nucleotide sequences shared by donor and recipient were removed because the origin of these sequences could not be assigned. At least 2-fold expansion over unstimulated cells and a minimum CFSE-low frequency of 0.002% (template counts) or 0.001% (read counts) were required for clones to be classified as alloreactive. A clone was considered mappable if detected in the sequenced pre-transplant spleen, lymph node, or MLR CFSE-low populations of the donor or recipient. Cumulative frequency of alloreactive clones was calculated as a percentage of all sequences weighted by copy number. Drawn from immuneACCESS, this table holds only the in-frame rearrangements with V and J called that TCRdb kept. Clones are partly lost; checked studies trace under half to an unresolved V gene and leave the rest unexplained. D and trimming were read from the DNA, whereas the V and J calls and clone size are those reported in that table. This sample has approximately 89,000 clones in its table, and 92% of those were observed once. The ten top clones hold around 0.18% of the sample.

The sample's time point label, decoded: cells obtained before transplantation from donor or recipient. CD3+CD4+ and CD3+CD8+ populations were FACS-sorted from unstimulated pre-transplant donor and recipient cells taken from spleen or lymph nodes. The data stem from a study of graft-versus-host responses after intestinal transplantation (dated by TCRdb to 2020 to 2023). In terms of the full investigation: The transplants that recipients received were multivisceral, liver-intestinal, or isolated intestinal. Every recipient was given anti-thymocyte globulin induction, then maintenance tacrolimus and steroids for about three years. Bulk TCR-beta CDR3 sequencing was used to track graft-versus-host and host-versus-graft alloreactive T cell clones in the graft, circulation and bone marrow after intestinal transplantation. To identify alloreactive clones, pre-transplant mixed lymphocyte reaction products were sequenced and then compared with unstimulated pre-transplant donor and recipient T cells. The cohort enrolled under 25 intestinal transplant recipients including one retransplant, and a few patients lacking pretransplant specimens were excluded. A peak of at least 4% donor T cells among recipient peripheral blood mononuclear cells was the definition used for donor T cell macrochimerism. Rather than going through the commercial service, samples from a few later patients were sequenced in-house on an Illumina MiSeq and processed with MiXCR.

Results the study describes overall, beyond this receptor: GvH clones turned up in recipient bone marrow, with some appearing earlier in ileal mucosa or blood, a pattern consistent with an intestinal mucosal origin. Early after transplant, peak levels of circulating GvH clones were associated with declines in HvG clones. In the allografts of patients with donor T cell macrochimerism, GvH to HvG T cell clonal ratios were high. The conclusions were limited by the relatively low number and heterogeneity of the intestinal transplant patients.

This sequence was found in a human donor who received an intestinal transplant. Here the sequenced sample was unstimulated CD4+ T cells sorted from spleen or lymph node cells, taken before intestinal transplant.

The CDR3 region: CASMSRQGVAYEQYF. The nucleotide sequence is TGTGCCAGCATGTCCCGACAGGGTGTAGCCTACGAGCAGTACTTC. The chain is assembled from TRBV2 and TRBJ2-7, and 7 junction bases match TRBD1. Trimming accounts for 7 bases at V and 2 bases at J, while the number of junction bases matched to no gene is 11. From a lookup of the germline V gene, CDR1 and CDR2 are SNHLY and FYNNEI. Including the terminal cysteine and phenylalanine, the CDR3 comprises 15 residues. Just the 45-base CDR3 DNA is kept, in frame starting at base 1.